This TCR beta chain is from a study of OX40 agonist ivuxolimab in advanced cancers. Study details: There were three patients with partial responses, one having hepatocellular carcinoma and two cutaneous melanoma. General study points: Circulating CD4+ and CD8+ T cells showed clonal expansion by week 6 at 0.1 to 3.0 mg/kg.

This CDR3 has 14 residues. CDR1 and CDR2 from the germline V gene are SGHTA and FQGNSA. V shed 4 bases and J shed 5 bases, with 14 bases lying between them. This clone was picked up one time. Its antigen is currently unknown. Profiling relied on immunoSEQ multiplex PCR, and the TCRdb table lists in-frame clones only, not all of them. The top ten clones hold roughly 12% of a sample with some 10,000 clones, approximately 87% of them seen once. The sample was CD4+ or CD8+ T cells sorted from blood, taken in a trial of the OX40 agonist ivuxolimab. This chain uses TRBV7-2 with TRBJ2-5; D is possibly TRBD2 (7 bases). The clonotype was recovered from an adult with an advanced solid tumor such as melanoma, head and neck, liver or kidney cancer. The CDR3 coding sequence is TGTGCCAGCAGCTGGGGGGGCCCACAGGAGACCCAGTACTTC. Amino acid sequence: CASSWGGPQETQYF.